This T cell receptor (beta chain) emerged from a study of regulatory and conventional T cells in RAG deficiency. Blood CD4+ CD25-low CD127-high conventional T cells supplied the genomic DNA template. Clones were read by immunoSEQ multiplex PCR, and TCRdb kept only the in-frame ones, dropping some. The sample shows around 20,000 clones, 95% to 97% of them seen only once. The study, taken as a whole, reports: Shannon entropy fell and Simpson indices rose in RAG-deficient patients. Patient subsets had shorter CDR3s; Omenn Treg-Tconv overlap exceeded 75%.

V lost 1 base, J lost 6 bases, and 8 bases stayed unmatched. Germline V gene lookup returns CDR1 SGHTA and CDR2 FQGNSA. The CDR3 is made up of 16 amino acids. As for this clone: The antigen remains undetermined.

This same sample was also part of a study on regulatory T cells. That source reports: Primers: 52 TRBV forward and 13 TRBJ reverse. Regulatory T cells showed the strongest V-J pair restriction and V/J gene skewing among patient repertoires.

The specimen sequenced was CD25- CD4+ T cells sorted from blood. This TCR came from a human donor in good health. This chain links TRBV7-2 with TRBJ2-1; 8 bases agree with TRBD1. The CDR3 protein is CASSLGRGPVGNEQFF. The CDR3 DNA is TGTGCCAGCAGCTTAGGCAGGGGGCCAGTTGGCAATGAGCAGTTCTTC.